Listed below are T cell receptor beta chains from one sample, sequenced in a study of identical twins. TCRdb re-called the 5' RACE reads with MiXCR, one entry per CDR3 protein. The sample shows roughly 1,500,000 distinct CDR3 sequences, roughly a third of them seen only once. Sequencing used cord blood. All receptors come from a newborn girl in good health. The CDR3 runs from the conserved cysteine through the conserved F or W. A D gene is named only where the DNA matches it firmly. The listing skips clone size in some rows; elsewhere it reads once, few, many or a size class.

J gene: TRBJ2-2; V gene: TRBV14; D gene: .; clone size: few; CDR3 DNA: TGTGCCAGCAGCCAGTTCACCGGGGAGCTGTTTTTT; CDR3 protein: CASSQFTGELFF
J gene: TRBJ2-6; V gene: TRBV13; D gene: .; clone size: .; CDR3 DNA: TGTGCCAGCAGCCCACAGGTTATGGGGGCCAACGTCCTGACTTTC; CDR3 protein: CASSPQVMGANVLTF
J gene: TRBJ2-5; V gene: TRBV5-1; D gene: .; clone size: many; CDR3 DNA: TGCGCCAGCAGCTTGTTGGAGACCCAGTACTTC; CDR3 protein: CASSLLETQYF
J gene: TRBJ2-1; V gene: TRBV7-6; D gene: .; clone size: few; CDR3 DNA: TGTGCCAGCAGCTTCACCGAGTTGGTTGCGCAGTTCTTC; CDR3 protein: CASSFTELVAQFF
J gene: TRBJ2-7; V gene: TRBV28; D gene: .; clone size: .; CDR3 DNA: TGTGCCAGCAGTTTTGGGCGGGCCCTCTCCTACGAGCAGTACTTC; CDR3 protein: CASSFGRALSYEQYF
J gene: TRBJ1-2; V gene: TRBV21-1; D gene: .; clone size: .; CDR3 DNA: TGTGCCAGCAGCAAAGAGGGTGCCGCAGCTAACTATGGCTACACCTTC; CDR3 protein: CASSKEGAAANYGYTF
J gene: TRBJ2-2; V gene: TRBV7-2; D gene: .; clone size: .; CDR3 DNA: TGTGCCAGCAGCGTGGGACTTCCGACCTTGGAGCTGTTTTTT; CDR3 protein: CASSVGLPTLELFF
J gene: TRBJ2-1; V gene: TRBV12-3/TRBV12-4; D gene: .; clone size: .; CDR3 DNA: TGTGCCAGCAGTTTGTCTGAGGGTGGGGCGGGTGAGCAGTTCTTC; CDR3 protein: CASSLSEGGAGEQFF
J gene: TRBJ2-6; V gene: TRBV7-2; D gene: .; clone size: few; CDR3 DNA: TGTGCCAGCAGCTCCCGGACACACCCTGGGGCCAACGTCCTGACTTTC; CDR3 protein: CASSSRTHPGANVLTF
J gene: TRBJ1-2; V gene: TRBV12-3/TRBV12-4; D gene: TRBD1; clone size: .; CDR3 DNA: TGTGCCAGCAGTTTAGGGACAGGGATTCGCTATGGCTACACCTTC; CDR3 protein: CASSLGTGIRYGYTF
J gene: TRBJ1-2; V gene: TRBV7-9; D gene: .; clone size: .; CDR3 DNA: TGTGCCAGCAGCGTCCAGCGGAACTATGGCTACACCTTC; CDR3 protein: CASSVQRNYGYTF
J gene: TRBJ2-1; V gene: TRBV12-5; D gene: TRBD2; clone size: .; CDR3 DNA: TGTGCTAGTGGTTTGGCTCTAGCGGGGCAATACAATGAGCAGTTCTTC; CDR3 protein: CASGLALAGQYNEQFF
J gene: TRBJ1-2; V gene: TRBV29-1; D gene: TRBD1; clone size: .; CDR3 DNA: TGCAGCGACAGGACAGGGGGCGTCCTTGGCTACACCTTC; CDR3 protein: CSDRTGGVLGYTF
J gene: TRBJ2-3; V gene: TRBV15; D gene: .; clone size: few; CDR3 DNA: TGTGCCACCAGCAGAGGAAAGAATACGCAGTATTTT; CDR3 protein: CATSRGKNTQYF
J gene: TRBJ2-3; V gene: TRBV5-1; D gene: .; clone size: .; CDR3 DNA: TGCGCCAGCAGCAGGCGGAGGGTGGGGCCAGATACGCAGTATTTT; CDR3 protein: CASSRRRVGPDTQYF
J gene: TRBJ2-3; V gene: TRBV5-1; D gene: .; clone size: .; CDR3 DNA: TGCGCCAGCAGCTTGGCCGTGACCCCCACAGATACGCAGTATTTT; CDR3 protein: CASSLAVTPTDTQYF
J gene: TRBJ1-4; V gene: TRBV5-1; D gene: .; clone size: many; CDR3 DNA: TGCGCCAGCAGCTTGGGGGCTGGAACTAATGAAAAACTGTTTTTT; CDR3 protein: CASSLGAGTNEKLFF
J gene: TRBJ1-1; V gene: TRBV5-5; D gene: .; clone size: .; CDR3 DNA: TGTGTCAGCGGCACAGGGAGCCATAACACTGAAGCTTTCTTT; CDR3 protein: CVSGTGSHNTEAFF
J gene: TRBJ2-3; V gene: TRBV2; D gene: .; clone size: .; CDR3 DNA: TGTGCCAGCAATCGAATAGCTAGCACAGATACGCAGTATTTT; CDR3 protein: CASNRIASTDTQYF
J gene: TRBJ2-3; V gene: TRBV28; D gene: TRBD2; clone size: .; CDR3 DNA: TGTGCCAGCAGTCCTAGCGGTAGAGCAATGGATACGCAGTATTTT; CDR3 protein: CASSPSGRAMDTQYF
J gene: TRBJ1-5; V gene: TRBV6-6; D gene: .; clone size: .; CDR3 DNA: TGTGCCAGCACTTACGGGAGTTCGGGCAATCAGCCCCAGCATTTT; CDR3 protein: CASTYGSSGNQPQHF
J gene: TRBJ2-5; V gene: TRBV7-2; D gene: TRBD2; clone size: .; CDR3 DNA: TGTGCCAGCAGCGCGAATGCGGGAGGGCCTGAAGAGCAGTACTTC; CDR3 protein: CASSANAGGPEEQYF
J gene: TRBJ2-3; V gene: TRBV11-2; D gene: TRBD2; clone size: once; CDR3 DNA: TGTGCCAGCAGCTCGAGCGGGGTGAGCACAGATACGCGGTATTTT; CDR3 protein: CASSSSGVSTDTRYF
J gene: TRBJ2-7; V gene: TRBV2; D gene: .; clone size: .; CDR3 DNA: TGTGCCAGCAGGCCGGACTCTTACTCCTACAATGAGCAGTACTTC; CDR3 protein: CASRPDSYSYNEQYF
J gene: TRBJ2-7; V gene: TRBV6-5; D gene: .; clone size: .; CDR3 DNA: TGTGCCAGCAGTTACGCCCTCGGGCTGACGCCCTCCTACGAGCAGTACTTC; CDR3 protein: CASSYALGLTPSYEQYF
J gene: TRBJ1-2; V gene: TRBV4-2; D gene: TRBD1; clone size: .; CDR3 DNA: TGTGCCAGCAGCCAAGATACCGGGACAGTTAGGGGCTACACCTTC; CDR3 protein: CASSQDTGTVRGYTF
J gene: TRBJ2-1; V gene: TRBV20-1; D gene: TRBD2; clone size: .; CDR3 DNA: TGCAGTGCCCTAGGTCAGCGGGGGGTAGTTGGCAATGAGCAGTTCTTC; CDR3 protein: CSALGQRGVVGNEQFF
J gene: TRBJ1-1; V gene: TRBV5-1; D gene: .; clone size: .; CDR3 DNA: TGCGCCAGCAGCAGGGCGGGGTCGGGCACTGAAGCTTTCTTT; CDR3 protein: CASSRAGSGTEAFF
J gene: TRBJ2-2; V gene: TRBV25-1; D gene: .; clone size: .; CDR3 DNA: TGTGCCAGCAGTGAGAAGGAGTTTGGGGAGCTGTTTTTT; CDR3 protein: CASSEKEFGELFF
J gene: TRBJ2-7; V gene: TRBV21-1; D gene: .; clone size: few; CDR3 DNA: TGTGCCAGCAGCCAAAACCAGAAAACCTACGAGCAGTACTTC; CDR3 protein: CASSQNQKTYEQYF
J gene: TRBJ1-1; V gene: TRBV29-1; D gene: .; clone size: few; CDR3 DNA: TGCAGCGTTGACCCAGGGGCGAACACTGAAGCTTTCTTT; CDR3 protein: CSVDPGANTEAFF
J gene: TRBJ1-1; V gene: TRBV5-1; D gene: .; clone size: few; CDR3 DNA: TGCGCCAGCAGCGCTACAGGGTCAACTGAAGCTTTCTTT; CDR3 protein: CASSATGSTEAFF
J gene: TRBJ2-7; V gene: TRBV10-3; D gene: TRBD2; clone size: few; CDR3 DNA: TGTGCCATCAGTGACCCCACATCGACTAGCGGGGGACCCTACGAGCAGTACTTC; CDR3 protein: CAISDPTSTSGGPYEQYF
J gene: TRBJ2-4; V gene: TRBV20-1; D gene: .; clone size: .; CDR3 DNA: TGCAGTGGAGGGCGGGCGGGTCCCCTAGCCAAAAACATTCAGTACTTC; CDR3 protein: CSGGRAGPLAKNIQYF
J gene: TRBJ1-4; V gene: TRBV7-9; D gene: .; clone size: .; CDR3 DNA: TGTGCCAGCAGCTTTCGGGGGGTATTGGGTGAAAAACTGTTTTTT; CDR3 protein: CASSFRGVLGEKLFF
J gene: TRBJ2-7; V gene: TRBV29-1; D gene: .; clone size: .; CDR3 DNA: TGCAGCGTTGGAGAGGGCCGTTACGAGCAGTACTTC; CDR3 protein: CSVGEGRYEQYF
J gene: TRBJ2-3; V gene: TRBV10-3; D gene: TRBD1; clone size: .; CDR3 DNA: TGTGCCATCAGCGAGGGACAGATAATCACAGATACGCAGTATTTT; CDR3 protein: CAISEGQIITDTQYF